This TCR beta chain comes out of a study of CXCR4 blockade with PD-1 therapy in pancreatic cancer. The repertoire was sequenced with immunoSEQ multiplex PCR; TCRdb's copy has only in-frame clones and lacks some. Altogether thousands of clones are present, roughly 40% being singletons, with the ten largest covering about 20%. The study, taken as a whole, reports: Frequent tumor clones were encoded by many distinct rearrangements, suggesting shared antigens. Sequencing covered TCRbeta chains only, not alpha chains. Tumors were clonally expanded, mean approximately 0.15 versus 0.05 in healthy blood.

After removal of 1 base from V and 5 bases from J, the junction contained 10 bases not matched to a gene. The CDR3 runs to 16 residues. The germline V gene encodes CDR1 SGDLS and CDR2 YYNGEE. In the case of this clone: What it recognizes is unknown.

The sample comprised tumor tissue. This TCR was recovered from a human donor with pancreatic ductal adenocarcinoma. This sequence joins TRBV9 and TRBJ2-7; TRBD2 matches 9 bases. The CDR3 reads CASSVRGREGLNEQYF. In DNA, the CDR3 is TGTGCCAGCAGCGTAAGGGGGCGGGAGGGCCTCAACGAGCAGTACTTC.